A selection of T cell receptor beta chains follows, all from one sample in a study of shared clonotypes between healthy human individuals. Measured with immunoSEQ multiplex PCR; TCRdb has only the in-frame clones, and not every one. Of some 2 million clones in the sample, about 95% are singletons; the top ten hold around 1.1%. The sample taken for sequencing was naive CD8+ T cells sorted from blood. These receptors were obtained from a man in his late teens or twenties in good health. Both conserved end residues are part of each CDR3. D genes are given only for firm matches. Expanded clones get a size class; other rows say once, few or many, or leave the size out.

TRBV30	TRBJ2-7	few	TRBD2	TGTGCCTGGAGCGGACTAGCCCCAGAACTGTACTTC	CAWSGLAPELYF
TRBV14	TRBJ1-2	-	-	TGTGCCAGCAGCCTACCCGGCCTCACGGGAAACTATGGCTACACCTTC	CASSLPGLTGNYGYTF
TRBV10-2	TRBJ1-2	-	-	TGCGCCAGCAGTGAGATTCAATTTAACTATGGCTACACCTTC	CASSEIQFNYGYTF
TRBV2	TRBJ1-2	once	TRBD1	TGTGCCAGCAGCGCCGGGACAGGGGGCCATGGCTACACCTTC	CASSAGTGGHGYTF
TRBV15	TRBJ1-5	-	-	TGTGCCACCAGCAGAGATGGGGGCGGCCAGCCCCAGCATTTT	CATSRDGGGQPQHF
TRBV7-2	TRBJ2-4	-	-	TGTGCCAGCAGCACAATAGGCGGGGCCAAAAACATTCAGTACTTC	CASSTIGGAKNIQYF
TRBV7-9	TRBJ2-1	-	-	TGTGCCAGCAGGTTGCGTGCGGACTACAATGAGCAGTTCTTC	CASRLRADYNEQFF
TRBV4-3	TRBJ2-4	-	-	TGCGCCAGCAGCCAAGATAGTAGTTACGGGGACATTCAGTACTTC	CASSQDSSYGDIQYF
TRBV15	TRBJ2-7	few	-	TGTGCCACCAGCAGAGACAGGATGGAGAACGAGCAGTACTTC	CATSRDRMENEQYF
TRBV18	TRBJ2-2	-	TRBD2	TGTGCCAGCTCACCTTCCGGGACTAGCGGGTTGAACACCGGGGAGCTGTTTTTT	CASSPSGTSGLNTGELFF